The 28 T cell receptor beta chains listed next were all sequenced from one sample in a study of blood T cell repertoires in COVID-19. Here immunoSEQ multiplex PCR was the method, and the copy in TCRdb shows in-frame clones only, minus some. The table records almost 350,000 clones, roughly 87% of them present only once. The material sequenced was peripheral blood. Receptors were obtained from a woman aged 60-75 years with COVID-19, enrolled during active disease.

V and J are TRBV3-1 (or the pseudogene TRBV3-2) and TRBJ1-1; 12 bases agree with TRBD1. The CDR3 extends over 14 amino acids. After removal of 3 bases from V and 10 bases from J, the junction contained 6 bases not matched to a gene. Germline assignment: CDR1 LGHDT and CDR2 YNNKEL (reference sequence). DNA of the CDR3: TGTGCCAGCAGCCAGGGACAGGGGGCCGTAGGAGCTTTCTTT. Translated, it gives CASSQGQGAVGAFF.

This chain joins TRBV7-2 and TRBJ1-4; 7 nucleotides match TRBD1. This CDR3 contains 15 residues. Germline V gives CDR1 SGHTA, CDR2 FQGNSA. V shed 2 bases and J 7 bases; nucleotides not matched to a gene: 7. The CDR3 DNA sequence: TGTGCCAGCAGCTTATGGGACAGCGTGGGTGAAAAACTGTTTTTT. Residues: CASSLWDSVGEKLFF. Full variable domain (remainder filled in from reference TRBV7-2 and TRBJ1-4): GAGVSQSPSNKVTEKGKDVELRCDPISGHTALYWYRQSLGQGLEFLIYFQGNSAPDKSGLPSDRFSAERTGGSVSTLTIQRTQQEDSAVYLCASSLWDSVGEKLFFGSGTQLSVL.

The chain uses TRBV7-9 and TRBJ1-1; D is possibly TRBD1 (5 bases). Trimming took 1 base from V and 5 from J, leaving 14 bases between them. Germline CDR1 is SEHNR and CDR2 is FQNEAQ (reference sequence). The CDR3 has 15 residues. CDR3 nucleotides: TGTGCCAGCAGCTTAGAGGCAGGCGGGGGAACTGAAGCTTTCTTT. It encodes CASSLEAGGGTEAFF.

This clone showed up just once. This chain joins TRBV3-1 (or the pseudogene TRBV3-2) and TRBJ1-1, with D perhaps matching TRBD1 (5 bases). Trimming shortened V by 4 bases and J by 6 bases, and 12 bases separated the two germline ends. CDR1 LGHDT and CDR2 YNNKEL come from the germline V gene (reference sequence). The CDR3 spans 13 residues. The CDR3 spells CASSPGDSPEAFF. The CDR3 nucleotides are TGTGCCAGCAGCCCCGGTGACAGCCCTGAAGCTTTCTTT.

The table lists this clone with a count of one. This sequence joins TRBV5-4 and TRBJ1-1; no reliable D call. V was pared by 4 bases and J by 1 base, with 11 bases between. Germline CDR1 is SGHNT and CDR2 is YYREEE (reference sequence). The CDR3 loop spans 14 amino acids. The CDR3 DNA sequence: TGTGCCAGCAGCGAGCCCGAGTGGAACACTGAAGCTTTCTTT. Encoded protein: CASSEPEWNTEAFF. Drawing the rest from reference TRBV5-4 and TRBJ1-1, the complete variable domain is ETGVTQSPTHLIKTRGQQVTLRCSSQSGHNTVSWYQQALGQGPQFIFQYYREEENGRGNFPPRFSGLQFPNYSSELNVNALELDDSALYLCASSEPEWNTEAFFGQGTRLTVV.

The V call is TRBV25-1, the J call TRBJ1-1, with a tentative D call TRBD1 (6 bases). CDR1 MGHDK and CDR2 SYGVNS come from the germline V gene. The CDR3 runs to 15 residues. V was shortened by 2 bases and J by 4 bases, with 14 bases between the two germline ends. CDR3 sequence reads: CASSETGPAFTEAFF. The CDR3, as DNA: TGTGCCAGCAGTGAAACAGGGCCGGCCTTCACTGAAGCTTTCTTT.

The chain joins TRBV10-3 to TRBJ2-7, with D tentatively TRBD2 (5 bases). This CDR3 has 14 residues. Trimming stripped 6 bases from V and 2 bases from J, with 14 bases between. Per germline, CDR1 ENHRY and CDR2 SYGVKD. This CDR3 is CAIRPSPGTYEQYF. In nucleotides, the CDR3 is TGTGCCATCAGGCCTAGCCCAGGAACCTACGAGCAGTACTTC.

Worth noting for this clone: Other DNA sequences in this sample translate to the same CDR3. CDR3 protein: CASSLDRGLTEAFF. CDR3 nucleotides: TGTGCCAGCAGTTTGGACAGGGGGTTGACTGAAGCTTTCTTT. This chain uses TRBV6-5 with TRBJ1-1; 10 positions match TRBD1. This CDR3 is 14 amino acids long. Germline CDR1 reads MNHEY; CDR2 reads SVGAGI. The V and J ends lost 4 bases and 5 bases, in that order; junction bases with no gene match: 4.

The rearrangement uses TRBV29-1 and TRBJ2-1, with 9 nucleotides matching TRBD2. The CDR3 contains 12 residues. CDR1 SQVTM and CDR2 ANQGSEA come from the germline V gene. J lost 7 bases, V lost 3 bases, and 1 base had no gene match. The CDR3 DNA follows: TGCAGCGTTGAGCGGGGGGGGAATGAGCAGTTCTTC. Translating gives CSVERGGNEQFF.

This rearrangement joins TRBV4-1 to TRBJ1-1; 7 positions agree with TRBD1. CDR1 and CDR2 (germline): MGHRA, YSYEKL. The CDR3 is made up of 13 amino acids. V lost 4 bases to trimming and J lost 3 bases; unmatched junction nucleotides: 2. CDR3 DNA: TGCGCCAGCAGCCCCCAGGGGGACACTGAAGCTTTCTTT. Translated: CASSPQGDTEAFF.

The rearrangement joins TRBV14 to TRBJ1-1; perhaps TRBD1 as D (5 bases). The CDR3 is 16 amino acids. Germline loops: CDR1 SGHDN, CDR2 FVKESK. The germline V and J ends were trimmed by 0 bases and 1 base, with 12 bases remaining between them. CDR3 sequence (DNA): TGTGCCAGCAGCCAAGACTGGGGCAGGAGGAACACTGAAGCTTTCTTT. Its protein is CASSQDWGRRNTEAFF.

About this clone: Other DNA variants within this sample encode the same CDR3. The rearrangement links TRBV7-2 to TRBJ1-2, with a tentative D call TRBD1 (6 bases). The V gene lost 3 bases and the J gene lost 4 bases, with 12 bases spanning the gap. In germline, CDR1 is SGHTA, CDR2 FQGNSA. There are 14 residues in the CDR3. CDR3 in amino acids: CASSLGGGGYGYTF. CDR3 DNA: TGTGCCAGCAGCTTGGGCGGGGGCGGCTATGGCTACACCTTC.

The rearrangement links TRBV3-1 (or the pseudogene TRBV3-2) to TRBJ1-2; 10 nucleotides agree with TRBD1. CDR1 is LGHDT, CDR2 YNNKEL, per germline (reference sequence). The CDR3 is made up of 14 amino acids. With 5 bases clipped from V and 14 bases from J, the junction kept 14 bases outside the gene matches. The CDR3 here is CASSKGQGTSSLTF. The CDR3 coding sequence is TGTGCCAGCAGCAAGGGACAGGGGACAAGTTCGTTAACCTTC.

The gene calls are TRBV5-1 and TRBJ1-2, with 7 bases matching TRBD1. Germline CDR1 reads SGHRS; CDR2 reads YFSETQ. This CDR3 is 12 amino acids long. J lost 4 bases, V lost 7 bases, and 4 bases had no gene match. In nucleotides, the CDR3 is TGCGCCAGCGGAAACAGGGGCTATGGCTACACCTTC. Translating it yields CASGNRGYGYTF. The full variable domain, with the rest looked up from reference TRBV5-1 and TRBJ1-2, is KAGVTQTPRYLIKTRGQQVTLSCSPISGHRSVSWYQQTPGQGLQFLFEYFSETQRNKGNFPGRFSGRQFSNSRSEMNVSTLELGDSALYLCASGNRGYGYTFGSGTRLTVV.

This clone was observed a single time. The rearrangement joins TRBV7-3 to TRBJ2-5; 7 nucleotides line up with TRBD1. This CDR3 spans 14 amino acids. In germline, CDR1 is SGHTA, CDR2 FQGTGA. With 4 bases clipped from V and 4 bases from J, the junction kept 6 bases outside the gene matches. The CDR3 nucleotides read TGTGCCAGCAGCTCAGGTGCAGGGGGAGAGACCCAGTACTTC. Protein: CASSSGAGGETQYF.

This chain joins TRBV6-2 or TRBV6-3 and TRBJ1-2, with no clear D. The V end lost 4 bases, the J end lost 0 bases, and 6 bases lay between the germline ends. The CDR3 consists of 13 residues. Germline CDR1 MNHEY, CDR2 SVGEGT. The CDR3 bases are TGTGCCAGCAGTTTTCAGACTAACTATGGCTACACCTTC. It specifies CASSFQTNYGYTF.

V is TRBV25-1 and J is TRBJ1-6, with TRBD1 identical over 8 bases. The germline CDR1 and CDR2 sequences are MGHDK and SYGVNS. V dropped 7 bases and J dropped 3; count of bases not matched to a gene: 2. CDR3 length: 14 residues. The CDR3 sequence: CASTGQGYNSPLHF. The CDR3 DNA follows: TGTGCCAGCACCGGACAGGGCTATAATTCACCCCTCCACTTT.

This clone has only one observation. The chain combines TRBV28 with TRBJ2-7; tentatively, D is TRBD1 (6 bases). V dropped 5 bases and J dropped 3 bases, with 17 bases sitting between them. The germline V gene encodes CDR1 MDHEN and CDR2 SYDVKM. This CDR3 contains 15 residues. CDR3 DNA sequence: TGTGCCAGCAGTCCCCCAGGGGCCCTCTTCTACGAGCAGTACTTC. It is translated as CASSPPGALFYEQYF.

The V gene is TRBV18, the J gene TRBJ1-1; the D is unclear. Germline CDR1 and CDR2: KGHSH and LQKENI. The CDR3 has 14 residues. V was shortened by 2 bases and J by 0 bases, with 7 bases between the two germline ends. DNA for the CDR3: TGTGCCAGCTCACCAGACACCTTGAACACTGAAGCTTTCTTT. Protein product: CASSPDTLNTEAFF.

The rearrangement links TRBV5-1 to TRBJ1-2, with D maybe TRBD1 (5 bases). Germline V CDR1 and CDR2: SGHRS, YFSETQ. The CDR3 is made up of 16 amino acids. V gave up 4 bases and J gave up 0 bases, with 16 bases separating them. The chain's CDR3 is CASSPVPTAANYGYTF. The CDR3 DNA reads TGCGCCAGCAGCCCCGTCCCGACAGCTGCTAACTATGGCTACACCTTC.

This rearrangement joins TRBV27 to TRBJ2-1, with D perhaps TRBD2 (5 bases). Looked up from germline, CDR1 is MNHEY and CDR2 is SMNVEV (reference sequence). CDR3 length: 17 amino acids. The germline V and J ends were trimmed by 8 bases and 7 bases, with 27 bases remaining between them. The CDR3 DNA is TGTGCCAGCTCAACCCACCGCTTAGCTAGCTATAGGAATGAGCAGTTCTTC. Its protein is CASSTHRLASYRNEQFF.

The chain uses TRBV5-1 and TRBJ1-1; D remains ambiguous. The V gene lost 6 bases and the J gene lost 2 bases, with 5 bases spanning the gap. Germline assignment: CDR1 SGHRS and CDR2 YFSETQ. The CDR3 has 11 residues. In DNA form, the CDR3 reads TGCGCCAGCACCTATAACACTGAAGCTTTCTTT. Amino acids: CASTYNTEAFF.

This clone was seen a single time. V usage is TRBV5-1 and J usage is TRBJ2-5; D may be TRBD1 (5 bases). This CDR3 is built from 14 residues. Germline-derived CDR1 and CDR2 are SGHRS and YFSETQ. V was pared by 2 bases and J by 1 base, with 9 bases between. The CDR3: CASSFGAAQETQYF. The DNA of the CDR3 is TGCGCCAGCAGCTTTGGGGCTGCCCAAGAGACCCAGTACTTC.

This chain connects TRBV7-9 to TRBJ2-5; 8 nucleotides line up with TRBD1. The ends lost 9 bases at V and 2 bases at J; junction bases unmatched: 17. Germline V lookup: CDR1 SEHNR, CDR2 FQNEAQ (reference sequence). The length of the CDR3 is 17 residues. CDR3 bases: TGTGCCAGTACTACAGGGGGTAAGCGGATGGGGCAAGAGACCCAGTACTTC. Translation: CASTTGGKRMGQETQYF.

This rearrangement joins TRBV7-2 to TRBJ1-2, with TRBD1 matching 7 bases. This CDR3 region has 14 residues. The V segment lost 5 bases and the J segment 6 bases; nucleotides outside the gene matches: 9. The germline gives CDR1 SGHTA, CDR2 FQGNSA. The CDR3 is CASSGRQGTDGYTF. CDR3 coding DNA: TGTGCCAGCAGCGGGCGACAGGGAACGGATGGCTACACCTTC.

V gene TRBV5-1 combines with J gene TRBJ2-3; 15 positions agree with TRBD2. The V and J ends lost 3 bases and 3 bases, in that order; junction bases with no gene match: 5. The CDR3 consists of 17 residues. Germline loops: CDR1 SGHRS, CDR2 YFSETQ. The DNA of the CDR3 is TGCGCCAGCAGCTCCTCGGGACTAGCGGGGGGAACAGATACGCAGTATTTT. Translation: CASSSSGLAGGTDTQYF.

This chain uses TRBV7-9 with TRBJ1-3, with D uncertain. There are 14 residues in the CDR3. Looked up from germline, CDR1 is SEHNR and CDR2 is FQNEAQ (reference sequence). Trimming took 3 bases from V and 3 from J, leaving 9 bases between them. The CDR3 loop is CASSFAGDGNTIYF. The CDR3, as DNA: TGTGCCAGCAGCTTCGCCGGGGATGGAAACACCATATATTTT.

The gene calls are TRBV12-1 and TRBJ2-3; TRBD1, the table's D call, was not compared with the DNA. TRBV12-1 is labeled a pseudogene. The CDR3 runs to 14 residues. CDR3 in amino acids: CASSPGQGTDTQYF. The CDR3 bases are TGTGCCAGCAGCCCCGGACAGGGTACAGATACGCAGTATTTT.